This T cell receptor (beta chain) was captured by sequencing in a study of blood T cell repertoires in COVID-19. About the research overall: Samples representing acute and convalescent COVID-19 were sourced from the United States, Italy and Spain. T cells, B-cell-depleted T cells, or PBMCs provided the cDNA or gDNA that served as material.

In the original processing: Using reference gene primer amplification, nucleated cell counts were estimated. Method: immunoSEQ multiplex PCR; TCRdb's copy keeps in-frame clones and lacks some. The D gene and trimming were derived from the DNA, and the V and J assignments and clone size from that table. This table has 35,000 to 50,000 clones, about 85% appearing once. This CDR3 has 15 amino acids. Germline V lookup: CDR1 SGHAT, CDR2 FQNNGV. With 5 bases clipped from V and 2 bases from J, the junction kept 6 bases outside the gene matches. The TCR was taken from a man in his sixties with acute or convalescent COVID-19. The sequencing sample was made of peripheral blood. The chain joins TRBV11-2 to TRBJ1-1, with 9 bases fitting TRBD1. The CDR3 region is CASSAGTGRNTEAFF. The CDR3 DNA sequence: TGTGCCAGCAGCGCAGGGACAGGGAGAAACACTGAAGCTTTCTTT.